This TCR beta chain was sequenced for a study of memory CD4+ T cells and cytomegalovirus serostatus. About the study: This sample comes from healthy Belgian adults, 9 CMV seropositive, some 22 seronegative.

Only in-frame clones appear in the TCRdb table, and some are missing; sequencing was by immunoSEQ multiplex PCR. The data contain under 70,000 clones, roughly three quarters of them seen just once; the ten biggest clones take up 0.85% to 1.2%. The CDR3 sequence is 14 residues long. Trimming cost V 2 bases and J 4 bases, with 13 bases left between them. Germline assignment: CDR1 SGHRS and CDR2 YFSETQ. A word on this clone: Its antigen remains unidentified.

Study-wide findings and caveats: About 40% of the roughly 160 known CMV-associated TCRbeta sequences appeared in CD4+ memory. Suggested: most of the CMV-linked TCR signature lies in CD4+ memory cells. A US-trained random forest predicted CMV serostatus with median AUC around 0.9.

The sort gate was single viable CD3+CD4+CD8-CD45RO+ cells for memory CD4+ T cells. This TCR derives from an adult in good health and CMV-seronegative. This sequence joins TRBV5-1 and TRBJ2-7; unclear D gene. What was sequenced was memory CD4+ T cells from blood. In nucleotides, the CDR3 is TGCGCCAGCAGCTTTGGTCCGCCGCTTTACGAGCAGTACTTC. Translating it yields CASSFGPPLYEQYF.